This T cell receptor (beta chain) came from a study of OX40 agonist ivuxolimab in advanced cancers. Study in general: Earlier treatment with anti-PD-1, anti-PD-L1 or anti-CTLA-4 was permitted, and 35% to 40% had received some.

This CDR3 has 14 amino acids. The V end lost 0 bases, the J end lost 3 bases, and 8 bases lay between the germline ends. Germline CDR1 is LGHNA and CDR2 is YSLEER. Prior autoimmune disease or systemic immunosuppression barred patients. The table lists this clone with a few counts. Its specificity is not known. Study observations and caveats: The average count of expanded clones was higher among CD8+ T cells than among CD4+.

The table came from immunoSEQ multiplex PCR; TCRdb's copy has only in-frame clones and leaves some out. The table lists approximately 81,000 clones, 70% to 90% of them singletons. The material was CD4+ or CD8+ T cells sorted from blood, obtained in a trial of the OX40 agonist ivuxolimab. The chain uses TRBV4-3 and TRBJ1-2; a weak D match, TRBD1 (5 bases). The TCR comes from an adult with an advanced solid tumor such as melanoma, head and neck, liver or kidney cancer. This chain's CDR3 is CASSQDEGHYGYTF. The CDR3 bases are TGCGCCAGCAGCCAAGATGAGGGGCACTATGGCTACACCTTC.